What follows is one T cell receptor beta chain and its context. The antigen is not known. The data were produced by immunoSEQ multiplex PCR, yet TCRdb's version contains in-frame clones alone and is incomplete. The sample gives around 150,000 clones, about 86% of which show up once; approximately 8% is in the top ten. The CDR3 has 16 amino acids. The germline gives CDR1 MDHEN, CDR2 SYDVKM. Trimming at V came to 3 bases and at J to 3 bases, leaving 8 bases not matched to a gene. This sample was taken from a study of cytomegalovirus exposure and HLA in healthy donors. Study-wide points: The authors listed some 160 TCR beta chains as cytomegalovirus-associated. Across donors, most TCRs were seen rarely, yet some public ones were widespread. In vitro confirmation showed three CMV-associated chains to be CMV antigen specific.

The TCR sequence derives from a woman aged 18-29 years in good health and CMV-seropositive. The sample was PBMCs. This sequence joins TRBV28 and TRBJ1-5; 7 bases agree with TRBD1. Here the CDR3 DNA reads TGTGCCAGCAGTTTTTGGACAGGAGATAACAATCAGCCCCAGCATTTT. Its protein product is CASSFWTGDNNQPQHF.